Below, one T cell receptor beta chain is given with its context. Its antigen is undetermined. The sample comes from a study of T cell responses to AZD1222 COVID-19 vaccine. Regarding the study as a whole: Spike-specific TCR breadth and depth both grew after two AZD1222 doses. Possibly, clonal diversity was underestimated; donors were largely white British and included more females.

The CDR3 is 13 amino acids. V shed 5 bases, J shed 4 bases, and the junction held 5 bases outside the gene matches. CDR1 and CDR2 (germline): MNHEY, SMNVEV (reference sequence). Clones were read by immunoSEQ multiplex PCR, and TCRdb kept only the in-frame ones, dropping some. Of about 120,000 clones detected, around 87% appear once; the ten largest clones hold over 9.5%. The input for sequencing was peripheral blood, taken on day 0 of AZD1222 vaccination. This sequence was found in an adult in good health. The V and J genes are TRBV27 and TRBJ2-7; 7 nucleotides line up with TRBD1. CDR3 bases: TGTGCCAGCAGTCAGACAGGGAGTTACGAGCAGTACTTC. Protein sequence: CASSQTGSYEQYF.